This T cell receptor beta chain is from a study of OX40 agonist ivuxolimab in advanced cancers. Whole-study context: The dose of intravenous ivuxolimab that patients received every 2 weeks ranged from 0.01 to 10 mg/kg. Study observations and caveats: Some nonresponders likewise displayed low normalized T-cell clonal expansion. More expanded clones were found, on average, in CD8+ than in CD4+ T cells.

This CDR3 has 11 residues. Germline V CDR1 and CDR2: MDHEN, SYDVKM. V was clipped by 5 bases and J by 8 bases, with 9 bases between them. Note on this clone: The antigen is not known.

The protocol was immunoSEQ multiplex PCR, while the TCRdb copy is restricted to in-frame clones and leaves out a portion. The sample lists about 94,000 clones; around nine tenths were seen once. The chain combines TRBV28 with TRBJ1-2, with D hard to call. This clonotype was sampled from an adult with an advanced solid tumor such as melanoma, head and neck, liver or kidney cancer. The source was CD4+ or CD8+ T cells sorted from blood, collected in a trial of the OX40 agonist ivuxolimab. This CDR3 is CASSGNLGYTF. The CDR3 bases are TGTGCCAGCAGTGGGAACTTGGGCTACACCTTC.